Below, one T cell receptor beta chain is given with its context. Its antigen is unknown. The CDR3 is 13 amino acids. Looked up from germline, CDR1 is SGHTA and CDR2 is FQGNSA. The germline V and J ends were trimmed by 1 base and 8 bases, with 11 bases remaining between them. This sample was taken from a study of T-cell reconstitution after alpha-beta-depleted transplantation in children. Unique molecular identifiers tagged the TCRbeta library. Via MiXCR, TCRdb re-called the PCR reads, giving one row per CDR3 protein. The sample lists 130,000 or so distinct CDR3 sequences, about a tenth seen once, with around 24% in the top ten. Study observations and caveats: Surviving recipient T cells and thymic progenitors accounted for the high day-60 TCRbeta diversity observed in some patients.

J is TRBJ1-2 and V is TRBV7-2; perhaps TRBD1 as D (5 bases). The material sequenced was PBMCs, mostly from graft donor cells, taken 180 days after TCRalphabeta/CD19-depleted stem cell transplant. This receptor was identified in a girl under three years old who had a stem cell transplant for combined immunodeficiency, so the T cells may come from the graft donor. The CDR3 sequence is CASSLETGRGYTF. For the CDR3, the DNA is TGTGCCAGCAGCTTAGAAACAGGAAGGGGCTACACCTTC.